Detailed here is one T cell receptor (beta chain). What it binds is unknown. The data are from a study of T cell clones after liver transplantation. Study-level information: Draws occurred before transplant, before withdrawal, and after complete or failed withdrawal. Study results and limitations: Compared with third party-reactive sequences, donor-reactive ones declined more, independent of withdrawal success. Post-transplant, graft-donor-reactive CD4 TCRbeta sequences in blood dropped significantly in most of the 8 subjects. Migration into the graft, not deletion, may explain lost graft donor-reactive T cells.

The CDR3 extends over 16 amino acids. Trimming removed 3 bases at V and 4 bases at J, with 20 bases between. CDR1 is SGHNT, CDR2 YYREEE, per germline (reference sequence). Measured with immunoSEQ multiplex PCR; TCRdb has only the in-frame clones, and not every one. The sample lists nearly 55,000 clones; less than 85% were seen once. This clonotype was obtained from a human donor who received a liver transplant. The chain links TRBV5-4 to TRBJ2-7, with unresolved D. Source: CD4+ T cells from blood, taken before liver transplant. The CDR3 here is CASSSRSERLGYEQYF. The DNA of the CDR3 is TGTGCCAGCAGCTCCCGATCGGAACGTCTCGGATACGAGCAGTACTTC.